This record concerns one T cell receptor beta chain sequence. The data belong to a study of blood T cell repertoires in COVID-19. Overall study context: COVID-19 samples from acute and convalescent phases originated in the United States, Italy and Spain. Sample material is recorded as cDNA or gDNA derived from T cells, B-cell-depleted T cells, or PBMCs.

Per the authors' pipeline: Nucleated cell number was recorded as an estimate derived from reference gene primer amplification. Profiled with immunoSEQ multiplex PCR; TCRdb holds only in-frame clones, not every one. The V and J calls and clone size are taken from that table; D and trimming were inferred from the DNA. The sample has 50,000 to 60,000 clones; roughly 90% are singletons. Sequenced input: peripheral blood. The clonotype was recovered from a woman of 80 years or more with acute or convalescent COVID-19.

CDR3 nucleotide sequence: TGCAGTGCTAGTAACCCAAATGCGGGCAATGAGCAGTTCTTC. It yields the protein CSASNPNAGNEQFF. The chain recombines TRBV20-1 with TRBJ2-1, with D perhaps TRBD2 (5 bases). This CDR3 spans 14 amino acids. Germline V lookup: CDR1 DFQATT, CDR2 SNEGSKA (reference sequence). Deletions cut 3 bases from V and 6 bases from J, with 15 bases between.